The 23 T cell receptor beta chains in this list originate from one sample, sequenced in a study of glioma-infiltrating T cells after dendritic cell vaccination. Time point reported: after dendritic cell vaccination, including at tumor progression/relapse. Profiled with immunoSEQ multiplex PCR; TCRdb holds only in-frame clones, not every one. The table lists about 58,000 clones, about 86% of them singletons. The material sequenced was blood, taken after dendritic cell vaccination. The receptors here all came from a human donor with glioblastoma.

The rearrangement links TRBV19 to TRBJ2-5; the match to TRBD1 covers 8 bases. In germline, CDR1 is LNHDA, CDR2 SQIVND (reference sequence). The CDR3 extends over 15 amino acids. The junction had 4 bases not matched to a gene; V was cut back by 3 bases and J by 1 base. The CDR3 region is CASSMIQGAQETQYF. DNA of the CDR3: TGTGCCAGTAGTATGATCCAGGGGGCCCAAGAGACCCAGTACTTC.

The chain links TRBV5-1 to TRBJ2-5; tentative D call: TRBD2 (6 bases). CDR1 SGHRS and CDR2 YFSETQ come from the germline V gene. The CDR3 is 15 residues long. V was trimmed by 3 bases and J by 2 bases, leaving 14 bases between them. CDR3 region: CASSSTGTPQETQYF. CDR3 DNA sequence: TGCGCCAGCAGCTCGACCGGGACTCCTCAAGAGACCCAGTACTTC. Looking up the rest from reference TRBV5-1 and TRBJ2-5 gives the full variable domain: KAGVTQTPRYLIKTRGQQVTLSCSPISGHRSVSWYQQTPGQGLQFLFEYFSETQRNKGNFPGRFSGRQFSNSRSEMNVSTLELGDSALYLCASSSTGTPQETQYFGPGTRLLVL.

The V and J genes are TRBV7-8 and TRBJ2-7; 14 bases line up with TRBD2. The V gene end was trimmed by 0 bases and the J gene end by 2 bases; junction bases not matched to a gene: 6. Germline V CDR1 and CDR2: SGHVS, FQNEAQ. The CDR3 is 18 residues long. The CDR3 loop reads CASSLALGTSGGPYEQYF. Written as DNA, the CDR3 is TGTGCCAGCAGCTTAGCGCTGGGGACTAGCGGGGGCCCCTACGAGCAGTACTTC.

CDR3 in amino acids: CASSLVGGGHEKLFF. In nucleotides, the CDR3 is TGTGCCAGCAGCTTAGTTGGGGGGGGACATGAAAAACTGTTTTTT. The chain recombines TRBV7-2 with TRBJ1-4, with D tentatively TRBD1 (5 bases). The length of the CDR3 is 15 residues. V was trimmed by 1 base and J by 6 bases, leaving 12 bases between them. Germline V gene lookup returns CDR1 SGHTA and CDR2 FQGNSA. Full variable domain (outside the CDR3, taken from reference TRBV7-2 and TRBJ1-4): GAGVSQSPSNKVTEKGKDVELRCDPISGHTALYWYRQSLGQGLEFLIYFQGNSAPDKSGLPSDRFSAERTGGSVSTLTIQRTQQEDSAVYLCASSLVGGGHEKLFFGSGTQLSVL.

The gene calls are TRBV15 and TRBJ2-5; 7 nucleotides align to TRBD2. V lost 6 bases, J lost 0 bases, and 4 bases stayed unmatched. This CDR3 has 14 amino acids. From germline, CDR1 is LNHNV and CDR2 YYDKDF (reference sequence). The CDR3 spells CATRGGGYQETQYF. CDR3 sequence (DNA): TGTGCCACCAGAGGCGGGGGATACCAAGAGACCCAGTACTTC.

The chain recombines TRBV7-2 with TRBJ2-5; D is uncertain. The V gene lost 5 bases and the J gene lost 5 bases, with 6 bases spanning the gap. The CDR3 extends over 11 amino acids. Looked up from germline, CDR1 is SGHTA and CDR2 is FQGNSA. In DNA form, the CDR3 reads TGTGCCAGCAGCGCCCGGGAGACCCAGTACTTC. Translation: CASSARETQYF.

The V gene is TRBV6-5, the J gene TRBJ2-3, with 9 bases lining up with TRBD2. CDR1 is MNHEY and CDR2 is SVGAGI in the germline V gene. Trimming cost V 5 bases and J 6 bases; bases outside gene matches: 9. The CDR3 runs 15 residues. This CDR3 reads CASSGGTSWEDTQYF. CDR3 coding DNA: TGTGCCAGCAGTGGGGGGACTAGCTGGGAGGATACGCAGTATTTT.

DNA of the CDR3: TGTGCCAGCAGCTTACAGGGGGGCCTTTCAGATACGCAGTATTTT. Amino acids: CASSLQGGLSDTQYF. V usage is TRBV7-2 and J usage is TRBJ2-3, with D possibly being TRBD1 (7 bases). Germline V gene lookup returns CDR1 SGHTA and CDR2 FQGNSA. There are 15 residues in the CDR3. V lost 2 bases, J lost 4 bases, and 13 bases lay in between.

The rearrangement links TRBV19 to TRBJ1-2, with 8 bases that match TRBD1. Germline V gene lookup returns CDR1 LNHDA and CDR2 SQIVND (reference sequence). The CDR3 loop spans 14 amino acids. V dropped 10 bases and J dropped 2; count of bases not matched to a gene: 9. This chain's CDR3 is CATAPGGANYGYTF. CDR3 nucleotides: TGTGCCACAGCTCCAGGGGGCGCGAACTATGGCTACACCTTC.

The V call is TRBV15, the J call TRBJ1-4; D is undetermined. The CDR3 runs to 15 residues. The germline V and J ends were trimmed by 2 bases and 8 bases, with 15 bases remaining between them. CDR1 is LNHNV, CDR2 YYDKDF, per germline (reference sequence). The CDR3 sequence: CATSRLTEAEEKLFF. DNA of the CDR3: TGTGCCACCAGCAGACTCACCGAGGCAGAGGAAAAACTGTTTTTT.

This clone appeared once. The rearrangement joins TRBV27 to TRBJ2-3; the match to TRBD2 covers 13 bases. Germline V CDR1 and CDR2: MNHEY, SMNVEV (reference sequence). Losses at the gene ends were 5 bases for V and 0 bases for J; bases not matched to a gene: 5. The length of the CDR3 is 17 residues. Here the CDR3 reads CASSPSGLAGSTDTQYF. CDR3 DNA: TGTGCCAGCAGTCCATCGGGACTAGCGGGGAGCACAGATACGCAGTATTTT.

This clone appeared a few times. This chain connects TRBV27 to TRBJ2-1; TRBD2 aligns across 10 bases. This CDR3 is built from 21 residues. The trim removed 2 bases at V and 3 bases at J, leaving 19 bases unmatched. From germline, CDR1 is MNHEY and CDR2 SMNVEV (reference sequence). CDR3 residues: CASSLRGLAGAAMLVYNEQFF. CDR3 nucleotides: TGTGCCAGCAGTTTAAGAGGTCTAGCGGGGGCCGCCATGCTGGTCTACAATGAGCAGTTCTTC.

J is TRBJ1-1 and V is TRBV7-2, with TRBD1 matching 7 bases. Per germline, CDR1 SGHTA and CDR2 FQGNSA. The CDR3 has 14 residues. V lost 5 bases, J lost 11 bases, and 14 bases stayed unmatched. The CDR3 spells CASSVSGTAQPAFF. In DNA, the CDR3 is TGTGCCAGCAGCGTTTCTGGGACAGCTCAACCGGCTTTCTTT.

The V and J genes are TRBV2 and TRBJ2-2; 12 bases align to TRBD2. From germline, CDR1 is SNHLY and CDR2 FYNNEI. The CDR3 covers 16 residues. Germline trimming cut 5 bases from V and 9 bases from J; bases unmatched to any gene: 10. DNA for the CDR3: TGTGCCAGCAGTCCTCTGACTAGCGGGGGACCTTGGGAGCTGTTTTTT. Its translation is CASSPLTSGGPWELFF.

The chain uses TRBV23-1 and TRBJ1-1, with a weak D call TRBD1 (6 bases). TRBV23-1 carries the ORF label, with uncertain function. The CDR3 totals 14 residues. The V end lost 0 bases, the J end lost 11 bases, and 16 bases lay between the germline ends. CDR3 in DNA: TGCGCCAGCAGTCAATCTGAGCGCCAAACAGGGGCTTTCTTT. Translating gives CASSQSERQTGAFF.

The chain uses TRBV5-6 and TRBJ2-2, with a possible D match to TRBD2 (6 bases). The CDR3 covers 16 residues. The germline gives CDR1 SGHDT, CDR2 YYEEEE. V dropped 4 bases and J dropped 6 bases, with 19 bases sitting between them. The CDR3 loop is CASSRLGGSWPGELFF. The CDR3 DNA sequence: TGTGCCAGCAGCCGCCTCGGGGGTAGCTGGCCCGGGGAGCTGTTTTTT.

This chain links TRBV6-5 with TRBJ2-5; 10 bases line up with TRBD2. This CDR3 region has 15 residues. The J segment lost 5 bases and the V segment lost 6 bases, leaving 9 bases of the junction unmatched. The germline CDR1 and CDR2 sequences are MNHEY and SVGAGI. This chain's CDR3 is CASSLQRGGRETQYF. The CDR3 DNA reads TGTGCCAGCAGCCTTCAGCGGGGGGGTCGGGAGACCCAGTACTTC.

The gene calls are TRBV30 and TRBJ2-1; TRBD1 matches at 11 bases. Germline assignment: CDR1 GTSNPN and CDR2 SVGIG (reference sequence). This CDR3 spans 16 amino acids. Trimming removed 3 bases from V and 8 bases from J; junction bases left unmatched: 12. CDR3 region: CAWSSTGDRGIDEQFF. The DNA of the CDR3 is TGTGCCTGGAGCTCTACGGGGGACAGGGGGATCGATGAGCAGTTCTTC. Using reference TRBV30 and TRBJ2-1 for the parts outside the CDR3, the full variable domain is SQTIHQWPATLVQPVGSPLSLECTVEGTSNPNLYWYRQAAGRGLQLLFYSVGIGQISSEVPQNLSASRPQDRQFILSSKKLLLSDSGFYLCAWSSTGDRGIDEQFFGPGTRLTVL.

The gene calls are TRBV6-5 and TRBJ2-2, with D tentatively TRBD2 (6 bases). Trimming left V 7 bases short and J 7 bases short, with 16 bases between. This CDR3 has 14 amino acids. CDR1 and CDR2 from the germline V gene are MNHEY and SVGAGI. CDR3 amino acids: CASNIKHGSGELFF. CDR3 nucleotides: TGTGCCAGCAACATTAAACACGGGAGCGGGGAGCTGTTTTTT.

The chain links TRBV4-3 to TRBJ2-7, with D uncertain. In germline, CDR1 is LGHNA, CDR2 YSLEER. Trimming removed 0 bases from V and 3 bases from J, with 12 bases in between. The CDR3 is 15 amino acids. The CDR3: CASSQDRQPRYEQYF. The CDR3 DNA follows: TGCGCCAGCAGCCAAGATCGACAACCGCGCTACGAGCAGTACTTC.

This clone was seen a few times. The CDR3 DNA reads as TGCGCCAGCAGCTTCGAAGCGGGGGGCACAGATACGCAGTATTTT. Amino acids: CASSFEAGGTDTQYF. The chain employs TRBV5-1 and TRBJ2-3; TRBD2 aligns across 8 bases. The CDR3 has 15 residues. Trimming removed 2 bases from V and 1 base from J; junction bases left unmatched: 3. Germline values: CDR1 SGHRS, CDR2 YFSETQ.

The gene calls are TRBV18 and TRBJ1-5; the D gene is possibly TRBD1 (5 bases). In germline, CDR1 is KGHSH, CDR2 LQKENI. This CDR3 spans 14 amino acids. V lost 3 bases and J lost 5, with 11 bases in between. The DNA of the CDR3 is TGTGCCAGCTCACCTTGGGACTGGGATCAGCCCCAGCATTTT. Encoded protein: CASSPWDWDQPQHF. Variable domain in full (rest from reference TRBV18 and TRBJ1-5): NAGVMQNPRHLVRRRGQEARLRCSPMKGHSHVYWYRQLPEEGLKFMVYLQKENIIDESGMPKERFSAEFPKEGPSILRIQQVVRGDSAAYFCASSPWDWDQPQHFGDGTRLSIL.

The chain uses TRBV6-5 and TRBJ2-2, with D possibly being TRBD2 (5 bases). V lost 7 bases, J lost 2 bases, and 14 bases lay in between. From germline, CDR1 is MNHEY and CDR2 SVGAGI. The CDR3 has 15 amino acids. DNA of the CDR3: TGTGCCAGCACCCGGACTTACAGCAACACCGGGGAGCTGTTTTTT. As protein: CASTRTYSNTGELFF.